The 29 T cell receptor beta chains given below trace back to one sample, sequenced in a study of blood T cell repertoires in COVID-19. The method was immunoSEQ multiplex PCR; TCRdb's version includes in-frame clones alone and lacks a portion of them. The sample has 220,000 or so clones; approximately 90% are singletons. Sequenced sample: PBMCs or T cells enriched from blood (not recorded which). These receptors were taken from a man in his forties or fifties who had been exposed to COVID-19.

V is TRBV19 and J is TRBJ2-6; D possibly corresponds to TRBD1 (6 bases). The CDR3 spans 18 residues. Germline V gene sequence: CDR1 LNHDA, CDR2 SQIVND (reference sequence). V lost 3 bases and J lost 4, with 19 bases in between. This CDR3 reads CASSMRQAYLSGANVLTF. CDR3 bases: TGTGCCAGTAGTATGAGACAGGCATACCTCTCCGGGGCCAACGTCCTGACTTTC.

This sequence joins TRBV5-5 and TRBJ2-1; D not certain. CDR1 is SGHKS and CDR2 is YYEKEE in the germline V gene (reference sequence). The CDR3 has 14 amino acids. V was pared by 0 bases and J by 9 bases, with 13 bases between. For the CDR3, the DNA is TGTGCCAGCAGCTTGGACCCCCCCACGGGTGAGCAGTTCTTC. This codes for CASSLDPPTGEQFF.

This chain connects TRBV27 to TRBJ1-5; weak D call: TRBD1 (5 bases). Trimming removed 4 bases from V and 7 bases from J, with 23 bases in between. CDR3 size: 17 residues. In germline, CDR1 is MNHEY, CDR2 SMNVEV (reference sequence). In DNA, the CDR3 is TGTGCCAGCAGTTCCTCCTCAGCTCAGGGTGGAGGGCAGCCCCAGCATTTT. Encoded protein: CASSSSSAQGGGQPQHF.

The V and J genes are TRBV5-1 and TRBJ2-7; 9 bases are shared with TRBD1. The V gene's germline CDR1 is SGHRS and CDR2 YFSETQ. Unmatched junction bases numbered 7, after V lost 3 bases and J lost 3 bases. CDR3 length: 15 residues. The CDR3 coding sequence is TGCGCCAGCAGCTACGGGACAGGGTACTACTACGAGCAGTACGTC. Its protein product is CASSYGTGYYYEQYV.

This clone was observed a single time. V gene TRBV5-6 combines with J gene TRBJ1-1; D gene unclear. The CDR3 is 14 residues long. V lost 1 base and J lost 7, with 14 bases in between. Per the germline V gene, CDR1 is SGHDT and CDR2 is YYEEEE. The CDR3 DNA sequence: TGTGCCAGCAGCTTGTGGTCAGGTACCGTTGAAGCTTTCTTT. Translated: CASSLWSGTVEAFF.

The chain uses TRBV28 and TRBJ2-3; TRBD1 agrees at 10 bases. V lost 6 bases, J lost 2 bases, and 5 bases stayed unmatched. This CDR3 spans 15 amino acids. Looked up from germline, CDR1 is MDHEN and CDR2 is SYDVKM. This chain's CDR3 is CASRTGTGATDTQYF. The CDR3 nucleotides are TGTGCCAGCAGAACCGGGACAGGGGCCACAGATACGCAGTATTTT.

V usage is TRBV5-1 and J usage is TRBJ1-3; TRBD1 might be the D (5 bases). This CDR3 is built from 14 residues. V was cut by 4 bases and J by 8 bases, with 16 bases left in between. The V gene's germline CDR1 is SGHRS and CDR2 YFSETQ. CDR3 region: CASSPEGLSDTIYF. For the CDR3, the DNA is TGCGCCAGCAGCCCCGAGGGACTGAGCGACACCATATATTTT.

The V gene is TRBV28, the J gene TRBJ1-1; TRBD1 agrees at 8 bases. CDR3 length: 15 amino acids. The germline V gene has CDR1 MDHEN and CDR2 SYDVKM. The V segment lost 5 bases and the J segment 1 base; nucleotides outside the gene matches: 6. In nucleotides, the CDR3 is TGTGCCAGCAGTGTAACAGGGGGGTGGAACACTGAAGCTTTCTTT. Encoded protein: CASSVTGGWNTEAFF.

The genes are TRBV19 and TRBJ2-6, with a tentative D call TRBD1 (6 bases). This CDR3 has 17 residues. The germline V and J ends were trimmed by 3 bases and 2 bases, with 14 bases remaining between them. Germline V lookup: CDR1 LNHDA, CDR2 SQIVND (reference sequence). This chain's CDR3 is CASSIWTAKAGANVLTF. For the CDR3, the DNA is TGTGCCAGTAGTATCTGGACAGCAAAAGCTGGGGCCAACGTCCTGACTTTC.

The V and J genes are TRBV29-1 and TRBJ1-2, with 10 bases aligning to TRBD1. Per germline, CDR1 SQVTM and CDR2 ANQGSEA. This CDR3 has 13 amino acids. Trimming cost V 1 base and J 6 bases; bases outside gene matches: 2. The CDR3 sequence: CSVEAGTGDGYTF. DNA of the CDR3: TGCAGCGTTGAAGCCGGGACAGGGGATGGCTACACCTTC.

The chain links TRBV10-2 to TRBJ2-7, with a tentative D call TRBD2 (5 bases). Germline V gene lookup returns CDR1 WSHSY and CDR2 SAAADI. There are 13 residues in the CDR3. The V gene lost 3 bases and the J gene lost 3 bases, with 9 bases spanning the gap. In DNA, the CDR3 is TGCGCCAGCAGTGAAGGACTGGTCTACGAGCAGTACGTC. Encoded protein: CASSEGLVYEQYV.

The rearrangement joins TRBV2 to TRBJ2-1, with TRBD2 matching over 7 bases. V shed 6 bases, J shed 8 bases, and the junction held 7 bases outside the gene matches. Germline V gene sequence: CDR1 SNHLY, CDR2 FYNNEI. This CDR3 is built from 13 residues. This CDR3 reads CASREGRGDEQFF. The CDR3 DNA is TGTGCCAGCAGAGAGGGACGGGGGGATGAGCAGTTCTTC.

DNA for the CDR3: TGTGCCAGCTCACCACCCTTGGACAGGGACAATCAGCCCCAGCATTTT. Translating it yields CASSPPLDRDNQPQHF. The chain is built from TRBV18 and TRBJ1-5; 8 nucleotides match TRBD1. The CDR3 contains 16 residues. Trimming cost V 0 bases and J 3 bases; bases outside gene matches: 4. Germline loops: CDR1 KGHSH, CDR2 LQKENI.

The V and J genes are TRBV4-2 and TRBJ2-2; no firm D call. The germline V gene has CDR1 LGHNA and CDR2 YNFKEQ. This CDR3 has 15 residues. Trimming removed 2 bases from V and 5 bases from J, with 12 bases in between. The CDR3 sequence: CASSQQALSTGELFF. CDR3 in DNA: TGTGCCAGCAGCCAACAGGCCTTATCAACCGGGGAGCTGTTTTTT.

The J gene is TRBJ1-1, the V gene TRBV18; TRBD1 aligns across 8 bases. The ends lost 5 bases at V and 5 bases at J; junction bases unmatched: 7. Per the germline V gene, CDR1 is KGHSH and CDR2 is LQKENI. The CDR3 extends over 14 amino acids. The CDR3 DNA sequence: TGTGCCAGCTCAGGACAGGGAGGGAGTACTGAAGCTTTCTTT. The encoded protein is CASSGQGGSTEAFF. The complete variable domain, with remaining parts taken from reference TRBV18 and TRBJ1-1, reads NAGVMQNPRHLVRRRGQEARLRCSPMKGHSHVYWYRQLPEEGLKFMVYLQKENIIDESGMPKERFSAEFPKEGPSILRIQQVVRGDSAAYFCASSGQGGSTEAFFGQGTRLTVV.

This clone showed up just a few times. This chain links TRBV30 with TRBJ2-1; TRBD1 matches 9 bases. The CDR3 spans 14 residues. Trimming removed 2 bases from V and 9 bases from J; junction bases left unmatched: 8. Germline-derived CDR1 and CDR2 are GTSNPN and SVGIG (reference sequence). CDR3 sequence (DNA): TGTGCCTGGAGTCAGTATGGACAGGGGTTTGAGCAGTTCTTC. It translates to CAWSQYGQGFEQFF. The full variable domain, with the rest looked up from reference TRBV30 and TRBJ2-1, is SQTIHQWPATLVQPVGSPLSLECTVEGTSNPNLYWYRQAAGRGLQLLFYSVGIGQISSEVPQNLSASRPQDRQFILSSKKLLLSDSGFYLCAWSQYGQGFEQFFGPGTRLTVL.

The rearrangement joins TRBV5-1 to TRBJ2-1; 8 bases agree with TRBD2. The CDR3 is 17 residues long. CDR1 and CDR2 from the germline V gene are SGHRS and YFSETQ. Trimming cost V 1 base and J 5 bases; bases outside gene matches: 11. CDR3 DNA sequence: TGCGCCAGCAGCTTGCCCCCCCCAGCGGGAGTGAACAATGAGCAGTTCTTC. Translating it yields CASSLPPPAGVNNEQFF.

The chain joins TRBV28 to TRBJ2-1; 12 bases agree with TRBD2. This CDR3 is built from 17 residues. CDR1 is MDHEN and CDR2 is SYDVKM in the germline V gene. V lost 1 base and J lost 3; bases outside the gene matches: 4. The CDR3 protein is CASSLYPGLAGYNEQFF. The CDR3 DNA reads as TGTGCCAGCAGTTTATATCCGGGACTAGCGGGCTACAATGAGCAGTTCTTC.

V usage is TRBV5-4 and J usage is TRBJ2-3; D is undetermined. CDR3 length: 13 residues. Trimming cost V 3 bases and J 4 bases, with 9 bases left between them. Germline V gene lookup returns CDR1 SGHNT and CDR2 YYREEE (reference sequence). This CDR3 reads CASSSSRADTQYF. In nucleotides, the CDR3 is TGTGCCAGCAGCTCGAGCCGGGCAGATACGCAGTATTTT.

J is TRBJ2-5 and V is TRBV7-9; 8 nucleotides match TRBD2. This CDR3 region has 16 residues. Germline CDR1 and CDR2: SEHNR and FQNEAQ (reference sequence). V shed 1 base, J shed 2 bases, and the junction held 6 bases outside the gene matches. DNA for the CDR3: TGTGCCAGCAGCTTAGGGTTAGCGGGGTTACAAGAGACCCAGTACTTC. Protein product: CASSLGLAGLQETQYF.

The rearrangement uses TRBV12-3 or TRBV12-4 and TRBJ2-7; D not resolved. The ends were cut back, 1 base at V and 5 bases at J, with 6 bases in the middle. The CDR3 is 12 amino acids. The CDR3 region has the DNA TGTGCCAGCAGTTTAGGCCCGGACGAGCAGTACTTC. Its protein is CASSLGPDEQYF.

The chain recombines TRBV18 with TRBJ1-4; TRBD1 agrees at 9 bases. The CDR3 totals 18 residues. J was trimmed by 3 bases and V by 5 bases; bases with no gene match: 13. Germline CDR1 KGHSH, CDR2 LQKENI. The DNA for the CDR3 is TGTGCCAGCTCAACCGGGACAGGGCGATGGAAGGCTAATGAAAAACTGTTTTTT. Its translation is CASSTGTGRWKANEKLFF.

The chain couples TRBV7-2 to TRBJ2-5; D is perhaps TRBD2 (5 bases). The V end lost 2 bases, the J end lost 5 bases, and 15 bases lay between the germline ends. The CDR3 totals 15 residues. In germline, CDR1 is SGHTA, CDR2 FQGNSA. The CDR3 bases are TGTGCCAGCAGCTTAAATCTGCTAGCCCACGAGACCCAGTACTTC. Translated: CASSLNLLAHETQYF.

The rearrangement joins TRBV30 to TRBJ1-3; the match to TRBD1 covers 8 bases. Unmatched junction bases numbered 1, after V lost 3 bases and J lost 3 bases. This CDR3 contains 13 residues. Germline CDR1 GTSNPN, CDR2 SVGIG (reference sequence). The DNA of the CDR3 is TGTGCCTGGAGGGACAGGGATGGAAACACCATATATTTT. Its protein is CAWRDRDGNTIYF.

This clone was seen only once. This rearrangement joins TRBV7-9 to TRBJ1-4, with 7 bases lining up with TRBD1. CDR1 is SEHNR and CDR2 is FQNEAQ in the germline V gene (reference sequence). V shed 5 bases and J 8 bases; nucleotides not matched to a gene: 11. The CDR3 totals 15 residues. DNA of the CDR3: TGTGCCAGCAGCCTAGGACAGGCTGCCGGGGAAAAACTGTTTTTT. It translates to CASSLGQAAGEKLFF.

The chain links TRBV29-1 to TRBJ1-2; no firm D call. The ends were cut back, 7 bases at V and 4 bases at J, with 13 bases in the middle. From germline, CDR1 is SQVTM and CDR2 ANQGSEA. The CDR3 totals 12 residues. The CDR3 nucleotides are TGCAGCGCTGACCTCTCTCCCTATGGCTACACCTTC. This translates into CSADLSPYGYTF.

The chain uses TRBV6-5 and TRBJ1-4, with 10 bases identical to TRBD1. Germline V gene lookup returns CDR1 MNHEY and CDR2 SVGAGI. Trimming took 4 bases from V and 7 from J; bases not matched to a gene: 9. The CDR3 is made up of 16 amino acids. CDR3 DNA sequence: TGTGCCAGCAGTTCAGGGGAGACAGGGGGCGCTGAAAAACTGTTTTTT. Protein: CASSSGETGGAEKLFF.

V usage is TRBV5-1 and J usage is TRBJ1-4; 8 bases line up with TRBD1. V shed 4 bases, J shed 7 bases, and the junction held 6 bases outside the gene matches. Germline V CDR1 and CDR2: SGHRS, YFSETQ. This CDR3 comprises 14 residues. The CDR3 DNA reads TGCGCCAGCAGCCCGACAGGGGTAGTTGAAAAACTGTTTTTT. Translated, it gives CASSPTGVVEKLFF.

The chain combines TRBV7-9 with TRBJ1-6; 8 nucleotides match TRBD1. V lost 0 bases to trimming and J lost 9 bases; unmatched junction nucleotides: 1. There are 14 residues in the CDR3. The germline V gene encodes CDR1 SEHNR and CDR2 FQNEAQ (reference sequence). The CDR3 bases are TGTGCCAGCAGCTTAGCGACAGGGGTTTCACCCCTCCACTTT. Translation: CASSLATGVSPLHF.